This TCR beta chain stems from a study of response to subunit inactivated influenza vaccine. Points from the study as a whole: Each seasonal flu vaccination may recruit only limited new T cells, authors suggested.

Via MiXCR, TCRdb re-called the RT-PCR reads, giving one row per CDR3 protein. The sample includes roughly 170,000 distinct CDR3 sequences, 7.5% to 10% of them seen just once. This clonotype was detected only a few times. Its target is not known. Trimming removed 3 bases from V and 7 bases from J; junction bases left unmatched: 3. There are 14 residues in the CDR3. Germline V gene sequence: CDR1 SGHNT, CDR2 YENEEA. The rearrangement links TRBV11-3 to TRBJ2-2; 9 nucleotides agree with TRBD2. The sequencing used non-naive T cells sorted from PBMCs, collected on the day of vaccination. This TCR was sampled from a man over 45 who received an inactivated influenza vaccine. CDR3 coding DNA: TGTGCCAGCAGCTTTTCTAGCGGGATCGGGGAGCTGTTTTTT. Translated: CASSFSSGIGELFF. Full variable domain (remainder filled in from reference TRBV11-3 and TRBJ2-2): EAGVVQSPRYKIIEKKQPVAFWCNPISGHNTLYWYLQNLGQGPELLIRYENEEAVDDSQLPKDRFSAERLKGVDSTLKIQPAELGDSAVYLCASSFSSGIGELFFGEGSRLTVL.